This TCR beta chain was profiled in a study of T cell repertoires in cytomegalovirus infection. Overall study context: Based on public TCR beta signatures, there were indications of CMV infection and of a matching HLA type.

This clonotype was seen just once. As yet, its antigen is unknown. TCRdb analysed the reads with MiXCR anew, one entry per CDR3 protein. The repertoire holds about 400,000 distinct CDR3 sequences, with around 18% as singletons. This CDR3 has 15 residues. V lost 4 bases to trimming and J lost 2 bases; unmatched junction nucleotides: 8. Germline V gene data show CDR1 as SGDLS and CDR2 as YYNGEE. Points from the study as a whole: Cumulative public TCR beta family frequency identified carriers of CMV plus the relevant HLA. Ex vivo responses were dominated by HLA-C-restricted CMV-specific TCR beta clonotypes.

The chain has TRBV9 and TRBJ1-1; 7 positions agree with TRBD1. The source of this sequence is a human donor in good health (CMV status not recorded). Some clones in this sample may be carry-over from other donors' samples. What was sequenced was PBMCs. The CDR3 DNA is TGTGCCAGCAGCAAACAGGGGATGGGAAACACTGAAGCTTTCTTT. Translating gives CASSKQGMGNTEAFF.